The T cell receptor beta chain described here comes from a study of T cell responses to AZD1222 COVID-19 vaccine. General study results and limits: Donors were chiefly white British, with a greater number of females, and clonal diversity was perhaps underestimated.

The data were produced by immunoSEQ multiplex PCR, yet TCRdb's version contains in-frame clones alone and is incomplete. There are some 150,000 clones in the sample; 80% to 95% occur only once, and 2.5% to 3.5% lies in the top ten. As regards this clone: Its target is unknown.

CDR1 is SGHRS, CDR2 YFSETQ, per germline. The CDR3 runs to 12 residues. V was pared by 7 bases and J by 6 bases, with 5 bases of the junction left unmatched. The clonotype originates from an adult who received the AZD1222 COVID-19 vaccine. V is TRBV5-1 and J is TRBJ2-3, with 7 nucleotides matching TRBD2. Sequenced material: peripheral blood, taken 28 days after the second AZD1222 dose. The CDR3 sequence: CASEGGSDTQYF. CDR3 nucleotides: TGCGCCAGCGAGGGCGGGAGCGATACGCAGTATTTT.